This TCR beta chain was documented in a study of HIV-infected patients and healthy controls. About 480 ng RNA was reverse transcribed with alpha and beta constant-region primers. Alpha and beta chain libraries were made separately by chain-specific third strand synthesis with multiplexing indices. TCRdb processed the 5' RACE reads anew with MiXCR; each CDR3 protein has one entry. Among about 9,700 distinct CDR3 sequences listed, around 8% were seen once. This clonotype was counted between two and nine times. Its antigen remains unknown. Findings and caveats of the study: The authors saw processing only sixteen HIV-infected individuals as a major limitation on generality. In healthy controls, MAIT alpha CDR3s were common; in HIV+ repertoires, severely depleted.

Whole blood was used without fractionation, so all unsorted peripheral T cells were included. RNA came from 2 to 2.5 ml of peripheral blood. The V segment lost 5 bases and the J segment 1 base; nucleotides outside the gene matches: 3. CDR1 is KGHDR and CDR2 is SFDVKD in the germline V gene. This CDR3 region has 14 residues. Specimen: blood. The chain is built from TRBV24-1 and TRBJ2-5; 7 bases are a match to TRBD2. The receptor was isolated from an adult in good health. CDR3 residues: CATSGEGPQETQYF. DNA for the CDR3: TGTGCCACCAGTGGGGAGGGACCCCAAGAGACCCAGTACTTC.